The rows below give T cell receptor beta chains drawn from one sample of a study of blood T cell repertoires in COVID-19. Method: immunoSEQ multiplex PCR; TCRdb's copy keeps in-frame clones and lacks some. The profile shows about 280,000 clones, approximately 86% of them singletons. Material: peripheral blood. These receptors came from a young man with active or convalescent COVID-19. The CDR3 runs from the conserved cysteine through the conserved F or W. The D gene is left open where the match is weak. The size entry is marked missing in some rows and otherwise reads once, few, many or a size class.

CDR3 length: 18
D gene: .
clone size: .
J gene: TRBJ1-5
V gene: TRBV4-1
CDR3 DNA: TGCGCCAGCAGCCAAGAACCCGACAAAGCCTATAGCAATCAGCCCCAGCATTTT
CDR3 protein: CASSQEPDKAYSNQPQHF

CDR3 length: 15
D gene: TRBD1
clone size: once
J gene: TRBJ1-2
V gene: TRBV15
CDR3 DNA: TGTGCCACCAGCAGAGAGACAGGGGGCTTCTATGGCTACACCTTC
CDR3 protein: CATSRETGGFYGYTF

CDR3 length: 17
D gene: .
clone size: .
J gene: TRBJ2-2
V gene: TRBV5-1
CDR3 DNA: TGCGCCAGCAGCTTGTTTTTCCCCCAGGCGAACACCGGGGAGCTGTTTTTT
CDR3 protein: CASSLFFPQANTGELFF

CDR3 length: 17
D gene: TRBD2
clone size: .
J gene: TRBJ2-2
V gene: TRBV2
CDR3 DNA: TGTGCCAGCAGTTTCACTAGCGGGGGGGCGAACACCGGGGAGCTGTTTTTT
CDR3 protein: CASSFTSGGANTGELFF

CDR3 length: 16
D gene: .
clone size: .
J gene: TRBJ2-5
V gene: TRBV9
CDR3 DNA: TGTGCCAGCAGCTCACATGAGGGTTTTCGTCCAGAGACCCAGTACTTC
CDR3 protein: CASSSHEGFRPETQYF

CDR3 length: 13
D gene: .
clone size: .
J gene: TRBJ2-2
V gene: TRBV5-6
CDR3 DNA: TGTGCCAGCAGCAGAGGGAGGACCGGGGAGCTGTTTTTT
CDR3 protein: CASSRGRTGELFF

CDR3 length: 13
D gene: .
clone size: .
J gene: TRBJ1-2
V gene: TRBV10-1
CDR3 DNA: TGCGCCAGCAGTGAGTCGGACAGCTATGGCTACACCTTC
CDR3 protein: CASSESDSYGYTF

CDR3 length: 19
D gene: TRBD2
clone size: .
J gene: TRBJ2-1
V gene: TRBV4-1
CDR3 DNA: TGCGCCAGCAGCCAAGGTTGGACTAGCGGGGGGGCTAACTACAATGAGCAGTTCTTC
CDR3 protein: CASSQGWTSGGANYNEQFF

CDR3 length: 13
D gene: .
clone size: .
J gene: TRBJ2-5
V gene: TRBV2
CDR3 DNA: TGTGCCAGCAGTTGGGCAGGACAAGAGACCCAGTACTTC
CDR3 protein: CASSWAGQETQYF

CDR3 length: 16
D gene: TRBD1
clone size: once
J gene: TRBJ1-2
V gene: TRBV19
CDR3 DNA: TGTGCCAGTAGTATAATTGTAGGGGGCTTAGACTATGGCTACACCTTC
CDR3 protein: CASSIIVGGLDYGYTF

CDR3 length: 15
D gene: TRBD1
clone size: many
J gene: TRBJ2-5
V gene: TRBV24-1
CDR3 DNA: TGTGCCACCAGTGGCGCTACAGGGGGCCAAGAGACCCAGTACTTC
CDR3 protein: CATSGATGGQETQYF

CDR3 length: 12
D gene: .
clone size: .
J gene: TRBJ2-7
V gene: TRBV29-1
CDR3 DNA: TGCAGCGTCTGGGGGCAGACGGGGGAGCAGTACTTC
CDR3 protein: CSVWGQTGEQYF

CDR3 length: 13
D gene: .
clone size: .
J gene: TRBJ1-1
V gene: TRBV6-5
CDR3 DNA: TGTGCCAGTCAACTCACGGGGGGTCCTGAAGCTTTCTTT
CDR3 protein: CASQLTGGPEAFF

CDR3 length: 13
D gene: .
clone size: .
J gene: TRBJ2-3
V gene: TRBV7-2
CDR3 DNA: TGTGCCAGCAGCCTAATCCTCACAGATACGCAGTATTTT
CDR3 protein: CASSLILTDTQYF

CDR3 length: 14
D gene: .
clone size: .
J gene: TRBJ2-5
V gene: TRBV2
CDR3 DNA: TGTGCCAGCAGATCACTAGCTCGTGGGGAGACCCAGTACTTC
CDR3 protein: CASRSLARGETQYF

CDR3 length: 15
D gene: TRBD1
clone size: .
J gene: TRBJ1-5
V gene: TRBV5-1
CDR3 DNA: TGCGCCAGCAGCTTAGGGGGACAGGGACATCAGCCCCAGCATTTT
CDR3 protein: CASSLGGQGHQPQHF

CDR3 length: 14
D gene: TRBD2
clone size: .
J gene: TRBJ2-2
V gene: TRBV27
CDR3 DNA: TGTGCCAGCAGTCCCCGGGGGGGGGCTCGGGAGCTGTTTTTT
CDR3 protein: CASSPRGGARELFF

CDR3 length: 18
D gene: TRBD2
clone size: once
J gene: TRBJ2-1
V gene: TRBV29-1
CDR3 DNA: TGCAGCGTTACCGGGACTAGGAGAGTAATGAGCTCCTACAATGAGCAGTTCTTC
CDR3 protein: CSVTGTRRVMSSYNEQFF

CDR3 length: 15
D gene: .
clone size: .
J gene: TRBJ2-1
V gene: TRBV4-1
CDR3 DNA: TGCGCCAGCAGCCAGGATCCGGGACTTTACAATGAGCAGTTCTTC
CDR3 protein: CASSQDPGLYNEQFF

CDR3 length: 12
D gene: .
clone size: .
J gene: TRBJ2-5
V gene: TRBV2
CDR3 DNA: TGTGCCAGTCTGACACTCCAAGAGACCCAGTACTTC
CDR3 protein: CASLTLQETQYF

CDR3 length: 12
D gene: TRBD1
clone size: .
J gene: TRBJ1-1
V gene: TRBV10-1
CDR3 DNA: TGCGCCAGCGCTGACAGGGGTACTGAAGCTTTCTTT
CDR3 protein: CASADRGTEAFF

CDR3 length: 17
D gene: .
clone size: .
J gene: TRBJ1-6
V gene: TRBV5-1
CDR3 DNA: TGCGCCAGCAGCTTGGACTCCCCTGGGAGGGGCAATTCACCCCTCCACTTT
CDR3 protein: CASSLDSPGRGNSPLHF

CDR3 length: 13
D gene: TRBD1
clone size: few
J gene: TRBJ1-4
V gene: TRBV2
CDR3 DNA: TGTGCAAGCCACTGGGACAGGGGCGAAAAACTGTTTTTT
CDR3 protein: CASHWDRGEKLFF

CDR3 length: 14
D gene: .
clone size: once
J gene: TRBJ1-5
V gene: TRBV6-2/TRBV6-3
CDR3 DNA: TGTGCCAGCAGTTACGGCGGACTACTTCAGCCCCAGCATTTT
CDR3 protein: CASSYGGLLQPQHF

CDR3 length: 14
D gene: .
clone size: .
J gene: TRBJ2-5
V gene: TRBV2
CDR3 DNA: TGTGCCAGCAGTGAAGCGCCCGGGTTGGAGACCCAGTACTTC
CDR3 protein: CASSEAPGLETQYF

CDR3 length: 16
D gene: .
clone size: once
J gene: TRBJ2-1
V gene: TRBV5-7
CDR3 DNA: TGTGCCAGCAGCTTCCAATCTATCCTCTCCTACAATGAGCAGTTCTTC
CDR3 protein: CASSFQSILSYNEQFF

CDR3 length: 15
D gene: TRBD1
clone size: .
J gene: TRBJ1-2
V gene: TRBV5-6
CDR3 DNA: TGTGCCAGCACCCCTCCGGGACAGGGTACCCATGGCTACACCTTC
CDR3 protein: CASTPPGQGTHGYTF

CDR3 length: 15
D gene: .
clone size: .
J gene: TRBJ2-5
V gene: TRBV7-8
CDR3 DNA: TGTGCCAGCAGCTTAGGGTCAGGGTGGGCGAAGACCCAGTACTTC
CDR3 protein: CASSLGSGWAKTQYF

CDR3 length: 15
D gene: TRBD1
clone size: few
J gene: TRBJ1-5
V gene: TRBV6-5
CDR3 DNA: TGTGCCAGCAGCTCACAGGGGCCGGGCAATCAGCCCCAGCATTTT
CDR3 protein: CASSSQGPGNQPQHF

CDR3 length: 16
D gene: TRBD1
clone size: once
J gene: TRBJ1-2
V gene: TRBV7-9
CDR3 DNA: TGTGCCAGCAGCTTGGGACAGGGGGCCGTGGACTATGGCTACACCTTC
CDR3 protein: CASSLGQGAVDYGYTF

CDR3 length: 12
D gene: .
clone size: .
J gene: TRBJ2-1
V gene: TRBV5-6
CDR3 DNA: TGTGCCAGCAGCTCACAGGGTAATGAGCAGTTCTTC
CDR3 protein: CASSSQGNEQFF

CDR3 length: 16
D gene: TRBD2
clone size: .
J gene: TRBJ2-3
V gene: TRBV4-1
CDR3 DNA: TGCGCCAGCAGCCAAGATGCAGCGGGGCGCACAGATACGCAGTATTTT
CDR3 protein: CASSQDAAGRTDTQYF

CDR3 length: 16
D gene: TRBD1
clone size: .
J gene: TRBJ2-2
V gene: TRBV4-1
CDR3 DNA: TGCGCCAGCAGCCAGGGGACAGGGCTCTACACCGGGGAGCTGTTTTTT
CDR3 protein: CASSQGTGLYTGELFF

CDR3 length: 14
D gene: .
clone size: .
J gene: TRBJ1-1
V gene: TRBV27
CDR3 DNA: TGTGCCAGCAGTTTGTATCAACAGAACACTGAAGCTTTCTTT
CDR3 protein: CASSLYQQNTEAFF

CDR3 length: 17
D gene: TRBD2
clone size: once
J gene: TRBJ2-5
V gene: TRBV10-3
CDR3 DNA: TGTGCCATCAGTGAGTCGAGGGCTAGCGGGGTCCAAGAGACCCAGTACTTC
CDR3 protein: CAISESRASGVQETQYF

CDR3 length: 15
D gene: TRBD1
clone size: .
J gene: TRBJ1-2
V gene: TRBV7-9
CDR3 DNA: TGTGCCAGCAGCTTAGTCAGGGGGCTTTTTGATGGCTACACCTTC
CDR3 protein: CASSLVRGLFDGYTF

CDR3 length: 17
D gene: TRBD1
clone size: once
J gene: TRBJ2-2
V gene: TRBV6-2/TRBV6-3
CDR3 DNA: TGTGCCAGCAGTTCTCTCGTGGGACAGGGACACACCGGGGAGCTGTTTTTT
CDR3 protein: CASSSLVGQGHTGELFF

CDR3 length: 16
D gene: .
clone size: .
J gene: TRBJ2-3
V gene: TRBV13
CDR3 DNA: TGTGCCAGCAGCTTAGGCCTCGGGGTTTTGGCAGATACGCAGTATTTT
CDR3 protein: CASSLGLGVLADTQYF

CDR3 length: 17
D gene: .
clone size: .
J gene: TRBJ1-1
V gene: TRBV9
CDR3 DNA: TGTGCCAGCAGCGTAGACCCGATGCGGAGGGGTAGTACTGAAGCTTTCTTT
CDR3 protein: CASSVDPMRRGSTEAFF

CDR3 length: 13
D gene: .
clone size: .
J gene: TRBJ1-1
V gene: TRBV7-9
CDR3 DNA: TGTGCCAGCAGCTCCTCGGACACAACGGAGGCTTTCTTT
CDR3 protein: CASSSSDTTEAFF

CDR3 length: 14
D gene: TRBD1
clone size: .
J gene: TRBJ2-7
V gene: TRBV11-2
CDR3 DNA: TGTGCCAGCAGCGCGACAGGGGGCTCCTACGAGCAGTACTTC
CDR3 protein: CASSATGGSYEQYF

CDR3 length: 18
D gene: .
clone size: .
J gene: TRBJ1-6
V gene: TRBV6-2/TRBV6-3
CDR3 DNA: TGTGCCAGCAGTTATGAGGGCCAACGGTCTTTCTTGAATTCACCCCTCCACTTT
CDR3 protein: CASSYEGQRSFLNSPLHF

CDR3 length: 13
D gene: .
clone size: .
J gene: TRBJ2-7
V gene: TRBV5-1
CDR3 DNA: TGCGCCAGCGGCGACTCGAGCTCCTACGAGCAGTACTTC
CDR3 protein: CASGDSSSYEQYF

CDR3 length: 15
D gene: .
clone size: .
J gene: TRBJ1-5
V gene: TRBV10-2
CDR3 DNA: TGCGCCAGCAGTGAGCCCTATGATAGCAATCAGCCCCAGCATTTT
CDR3 protein: CASSEPYDSNQPQHF

CDR3 length: 15
D gene: .
clone size: .
J gene: TRBJ2-3
V gene: TRBV15
CDR3 DNA: TGTGCCACCAGCAGAGATCGGTTAAACACAGATACGCAGTATTTT
CDR3 protein: CATSRDRLNTDTQYF

CDR3 length: 16
D gene: TRBD1
clone size: .
J gene: TRBJ1-1
V gene: TRBV9
CDR3 DNA: TGTGCCAGCAGCGTAGCCCGAGGGGGCAATTGGACTGAAGCTTTCTTT
CDR3 protein: CASSVARGGNWTEAFF

CDR3 length: 14
D gene: .
clone size: .
J gene: TRBJ2-5
V gene: TRBV5-1
CDR3 DNA: TGCGCCAGCAGCTTGGTTGACTCTCAAGAGACCCAGTACTTC
CDR3 protein: CASSLVDSQETQYF

CDR3 length: 15
D gene: .
clone size: .
J gene: TRBJ2-2
V gene: TRBV5-5
CDR3 DNA: TGTGCCAGCAGCTTCTACGTTTCGAACACCGGGGAGCTGTTTTTT
CDR3 protein: CASSFYVSNTGELFF

CDR3 length: 14
D gene: .
clone size: once
J gene: TRBJ2-3
V gene: TRBV2
CDR3 DNA: TGTGCCAGCAGTGACGGGGATAACCAAGATACGCAGTATTTT
CDR3 protein: CASSDGDNQDTQYF

CDR3 length: 19
D gene: TRBD1
clone size: .
J gene: TRBJ1-1
V gene: TRBV13
CDR3 DNA: TGTGCCAGCAGGTCCTCGGGGACAGGGTTTGAGTTGGGAGGCACTGAAGCTTTCTTT
CDR3 protein: CASRSSGTGFELGGTEAFF

CDR3 length: 15
D gene: .
clone size: .
J gene: TRBJ2-7
V gene: TRBV27
CDR3 DNA: TGTGCCAGCAGTTTATCGTCCGCGGGATACTACGAGCAGTACTTC
CDR3 protein: CASSLSSAGYYEQYF

CDR3 length: 17
D gene: TRBD2
clone size: .
J gene: TRBJ2-3
V gene: TRBV3-1/TRBV3-2
CDR3 DNA: TGTGCCAGCAGCCAAGATCTAGCGGGGGGGCCTCGAGATACGCAGTATTTT
CDR3 protein: CASSQDLAGGPRDTQYF

CDR3 length: 15
D gene: TRBD1
clone size: .
J gene: TRBJ1-5
V gene: TRBV18
CDR3 DNA: TGTGCCAGCTCACCACCAGGGACAGTAAATCAGCCCCAGCATTTT
CDR3 protein: CASSPPGTVNQPQHF